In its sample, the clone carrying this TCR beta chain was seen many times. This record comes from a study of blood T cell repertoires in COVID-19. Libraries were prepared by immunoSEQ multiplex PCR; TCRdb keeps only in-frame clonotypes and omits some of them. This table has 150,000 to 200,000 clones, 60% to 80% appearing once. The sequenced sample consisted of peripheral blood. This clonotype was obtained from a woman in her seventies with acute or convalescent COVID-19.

The CDR3 region has the DNA TGTGCCAGCATTCCCCCGGGGAACACTGAAGCTTTCTTT. Translation gives CASIPPGNTEAFF. The V call is TRBV27, the J call TRBJ1-1; the D is unclear. Germline lookup yields CDR1 MNHEY and CDR2 SMNVEV (reference sequence). The V end lost 7 bases, the J end lost 1 base, and 10 bases lay between the germline ends. CDR3 size: 13 residues.